Below, 21 T cell receptor beta chains from the same sample are listed, as sequenced in a study of T cells in Graves' hyperthyroidism and ophthalmopathy. Researchers took RNA transcripts and amplified the TCR beta CDR3 regions from them. The study used the HTBI primer set for a first-round RT-PCR of the TCR CDR3. TCRdb ran MiXCR on the multiplex PCR reads and lists one entry per CDR3 protein. In the table there are hundreds of thousands of distinct CDR3 sequences, about 14% of which are singletons. The sample comprised blood. These receptors came from a woman between 50 and 59 years old with Graves' ophthalmopathy.

The chain combines TRBV20-1 with TRBJ2-7, with D possibly matching TRBD2 (5 bases). The CDR3 consists of 14 residues. Germline V lookup: CDR1 DFQATT, CDR2 SNEGSKA (reference sequence). Trimming stripped 3 bases from V and 4 bases from J, with 16 bases between. CDR3 protein: CSARGWETGYEQYF. The CDR3 DNA reads as TGCAGTGCTAGGGGGTGGGAGACTGGATACGAGCAGTACTTC.

There are many counts of this clonotype. The chain recombines TRBV6-2 or TRBV6-3 with TRBJ2-7, with 7 bases aligning to TRBD1. CDR3 length: 18 amino acids. CDR1 MNHEY and CDR2 SVGEGT come from the germline V gene. J gave up 3 bases and V 7 bases, and 21 bases lay outside the gene matches. DNA for the CDR3: TGTGCCAGCAAATCCCAAACGAAGCGACAGGGTATGTACTACGAGCAGTACTTC. It encodes CASKSQTKRQGMYYEQYF.

This clonotype has a count of ten or more. The chain links TRBV27 to TRBJ2-3, with 8 bases that match TRBD1. After removal of 5 bases from V and 13 bases from J, the junction contained 26 bases not matched to a gene. This CDR3 is built from 18 residues. Germline CDR1 MNHEY, CDR2 SMNVEV (reference sequence). The CDR3 loop reads CASSLHEPQGVEYWGEYF. CDR3 DNA: TGTGCCAGCAGTCTACACGAACCACAGGGGGTAGAATATTGGGGGGAGTATTTT.

This clonotype was found a few times. CDR3 residues: CASSEGLAFTDTQYF. The DNA for the CDR3 is TGTGCCAGCAGTGAGGGGCTAGCGTTCACAGATACGCAGTATTTT. V and J are TRBV6-1 and TRBJ2-3, with a tentative D call TRBD2 (6 bases). This CDR3 has 15 amino acids. Germline-derived CDR1 and CDR2 are MNHNS and SASEGT. V lost 3 bases to trimming and J lost 2 bases, with 12 bases between them.

This clonotype was seen repeatedly, ten times or more. The rearrangement joins TRBV27 to TRBJ2-7, with TRBD1 matching over 11 bases. The CDR3 loop spans 14 amino acids. After removal of 4 bases from V and 5 bases from J, the junction contained 4 bases not matched to a gene. Germline-derived CDR1 and CDR2 are MNHEY and SMNVEV (reference sequence). This CDR3 is CASSSDRGHHEQYF. The CDR3, as DNA: TGTGCCAGCAGTTCGGACAGGGGGCACCACGAGCAGTACTTC.

This clonotype has ten or more counts. The rearrangement joins TRBV20-1 to TRBJ2-7; the match to TRBD1 covers 8 bases. The length of the CDR3 is 14 residues. The germline V gene encodes CDR1 DFQATT and CDR2 SNEGSKA (reference sequence). V shed 6 bases, J shed 1 base, and the junction held 8 bases outside the gene matches. Here the CDR3 DNA reads TGCAGTGCCAATTCCGGACAGGGATCCTACGAGCAGTACTTC. Translating gives CSANSGQGSYEQYF.

This clonotype has more than one count but fewer than ten. V is TRBV7-8 and J is TRBJ1-2; D not certain. In germline, CDR1 is SGHVS, CDR2 FQNEAQ. This CDR3 spans 13 amino acids. Trimming removed 5 bases at V and 4 bases at J, with 11 bases between. Here the CDR3 DNA reads TGTGCCAGCAGCCACGGTCCGACCTATGGCTACACCTTC. Protein: CASSHGPTYGYTF.

This clonotype appeared a few times. V and J are TRBV12-3 or TRBV12-4 and TRBJ2-2, with D unclear. This CDR3 has 11 residues. Trimming took off 6 bases at V and 11 bases at J, with 10 bases between the two ends. The DNA of the CDR3 is TGTGCCAGCAGCGATAGGGTCGAGCTGTTTTTT. Translation: CASSDRVELFF.

A word on this clonotype: An end of the junction differs from the germline gene, which may be a read error. The chain employs TRBV7-8 and TRBJ2-7, with D uncertain. The germline gives CDR1 SGHVS, CDR2 FQNEAQ. This CDR3 spans 15 amino acids. The CDR3 nucleotides are TGTGCCGGCAGCTTAGTCGTAGTCTACCATGGCGAGCAGTACTTC. Amino acid sequence: CAGSLVVVYHGEQYF.

This clonotype occurred many times. This chain uses TRBV7-2 with TRBJ2-1; tentatively, D is TRBD1 (6 bases). The CDR3 covers 15 residues. The V gene's germline CDR1 is SGHTA and CDR2 FQGNSA. Between the trimmed V and J ends, which lost 0 bases and 4 bases, there was a span of 10 bases. The CDR3 spells CASSLATGKYNEQFF. The CDR3 DNA follows: TGTGCCAGCAGCTTAGCCACAGGGAAATACAATGAGCAGTTCTTC. Together with reference TRBV7-2 and TRBJ2-1, the CDR3 gives the full variable domain: GAGVSQSPSNKVTEKGKDVELRCDPISGHTALYWYRQSLGQGLEFLIYFQGNSAPDKSGLPSDRFSAERTGGSVSTLTIQRTQQEDSAVYLCASSLATGKYNEQFFGPGTRLTVL.

In this sample, this clonotype turned up once. The chain recombines TRBV4-3 with TRBJ2-2; D remains ambiguous. V was trimmed by 1 base and J by 0 bases, leaving 12 bases between them. Germline CDR1 and CDR2: LGHNA and YSLEER. CDR3 length: 17 amino acids. CDR3 loop: CASSQGRVGTNTGELFF. CDR3 DNA: TGCGCCAGCAGCCAAGGTCGAGTGGGGACGAACACCGGGGAGCTGTTTTTT.

At least ten counts were recorded for this clonotype. The chain employs TRBV7-9 and TRBJ2-3; 14 bases are shared with TRBD2. Germline loops: CDR1 SEHNR, CDR2 FQNEAQ (reference sequence). V gave up 5 bases and J gave up 6 bases; unmatched junction bases: 10. This CDR3 is built from 17 residues. Here the CDR3 DNA reads TGTGCCAGCAGCCCCCCGGGACTAGCGGGAGTTGTTGATACGCAGTATTTT. This encodes CASSPPGLAGVVDTQYF. Supplemented by reference TRBV7-9 and TRBJ2-3, the full variable domain reads DTGVSQNPRHKITKRGQNVTFRCDPISEHNRLYWYRQTLGQGPEFLTYFQNEAQLEKSRLLSDRFSAERPKGSFSTLEIQRTEQGDSAMYLCASSPPGLAGVVDTQYFGPGTRLTVL.

This clonotype has at least ten counts. The chain is built from TRBV27 and TRBJ1-2, with TRBD1 matching over 10 bases. The V segment lost 4 bases and the J segment 2 bases; nucleotides outside the gene matches: 7. The CDR3 has 16 residues. CDR1 is MNHEY and CDR2 is SMNVEV in the germline V gene (reference sequence). The CDR3 nucleotides are TGTGCCAGCAGTTCCCGCGGGACAGGGGCGAACTATGGCTACACCTTC. Its translation: CASSSRGTGANYGYTF.

This clonotype was found many times. The V and J genes are TRBV10-3 and TRBJ2-5, with 11 bases aligning to TRBD2. There are 14 residues in the CDR3. The V segment lost 10 bases and the J segment 3 bases; nucleotides outside the gene matches: 7. The germline CDR1 and CDR2 sequences are ENHRY and SYGVKD. CDR3 nucleotide sequence: TGTGCCACCCAACCGGGACTAGCGGAAGAGACCCAGTACTTC. Its protein is CATQPGLAEETQYF.

This clonotype was counted a few times. The chain uses TRBV3-1 and TRBJ2-7; maybe TRBD2 (6 bases). The CDR3 covers 15 residues. V dropped 1 base and J dropped 3 bases, with 13 bases sitting between them. Per the germline V gene, CDR1 is LGHDT and CDR2 is YNNKEL (reference sequence). CDR3 protein: CASSQGSSGVYEQYF. The CDR3 DNA reads TGTGCCAGCAGCCAAGGGTCTTCGGGAGTCTACGAGCAGTACTTC.

This clonotype was observed at least ten times. This chain connects TRBV7-3 to TRBJ2-2; no firm D call. This CDR3 is built from 12 residues. The V and J ends lost 1 base and 7 bases respectively, with 4 bases between them. Germline values: CDR1 SGHTA, CDR2 FQGTGA. Here the CDR3 reads CASSLNGGELFF. CDR3 DNA sequence: TGTGCCAGCAGCTTAAACGGCGGGGAGCTGTTTTTT.

The table lists this clonotype with many counts. This chain joins TRBV3-1 and TRBJ2-7; TRBD1 matches 10 bases. V gave up 1 base and J gave up 4 bases; unmatched junction bases: 4. Germline CDR1 and CDR2: LGHDT and YNNKEL (reference sequence). There are 15 residues in the CDR3. The DNA for the CDR3 is TGTGCCAGCAGCCAAGGGACAGGGGGTCGATACGAGCAGTACTTC. This translates into CASSQGTGGRYEQYF.

This clonotype came up a few times. The chain recombines TRBV20-1 with TRBJ2-5; no firm D call. V shed 3 bases and J shed 4 bases, with 12 bases lying between them. Germline V gene data show CDR1 as DFQATT and CDR2 as SNEGSKA (reference sequence). The CDR3 extends over 13 amino acids. The CDR3: CSASRRRRETQYF. The CDR3, as DNA: TGCAGTGCTAGTCGACGTCGGAGAGAGACCCAGTACTTC.

For this clonotype: Possible read error: a much larger clone is one base away. The gene calls are TRBV6-1 and TRBJ2-1, with D tentatively TRBD2 (6 bases). Germline values: CDR1 MNHNS, CDR2 SASEGT. This CDR3 region has 14 residues. This CDR3 is CASSEGDWLNGQFF. CDR3 DNA: TGTGCCAGCAGTGAAGGGGACTGGCTCAATGGGCAGTTCTTC.

On this clonotype itself: At one of its ends the junction is not consistent with the germline gene, which may arise from a read error. CDR3 residues: CANSQDGQRNSPLHF. The CDR3 DNA sequence: TGTGCCAACAGCCAAGATGGACAGAGAAATTCACCCCTCCACTTT. The chain links TRBV3-1 to TRBJ1-6, with a weak D call TRBD1 (6 bases). This CDR3 has 15 amino acids. CDR1 LGHDT and CDR2 YNNKEL come from the germline V gene (reference sequence).

The genes are TRBV6-2 or TRBV6-3 and TRBJ2-1; maybe TRBD2 (5 bases). V lost 6 bases and J 7 bases, leaving 16 bases between the germline ends. The germline CDR1 and CDR2 sequences are MNHEY and SVGEGT. The CDR3 extends over 14 amino acids. CDR3 in DNA: TGTGCCAGCAGGAGGGTAGCGTCTCCTAATGAGCAGTTCTTC. Protein sequence: CASRRVASPNEQFF.